This T cell receptor beta chain emerged from a study of T cell changes during pregnancy in multiple sclerosis. Data came from immunoSEQ multiplex PCR; TCRdb stores just in-frame clones and leaves some out. The sample holds roughly 61,000 clones; 90% are singletons and the top ten take 3% to 3.5%. CDR3 length equals 12 residues. Germline assignment: CDR1 SNHLY and CDR2 FYNNEI. V was pared by 4 bases and J by 7 bases, with 8 bases between. The TCR was taken from a female donor in good health, enrolled as a control in a pregnancy study. V usage is TRBV2 and J usage is TRBJ2-1, with no clear D. Here the sequenced sample was peripheral blood, taken in the first trimester of pregnancy. The CDR3 loop reads CASSVSWNEQFF. As DNA, the CDR3 is TGTGCCAGCAGTGTTAGTTGGAATGAGCAGTTCTTC.